This TCR beta chain is from a study of cytomegalovirus exposure and HLA in healthy donors. Likely unrecorded immune exposures existed in these nominally healthy donors. Worth noting for this clone: The antigen remains unidentified.

Amplification used 60 Vbeta primers and 13 Jbeta primers. Libraries were prepared by immunoSEQ multiplex PCR; TCRdb keeps only in-frame clonotypes and omits some of them. The data contain about 300,000 clones, about nine tenths of them singletons. General study points: TCR beta chains numbering 164 were designated cytomegalovirus-associated. Presence/absence analyses rested on an assumption that sequencing depth was roughly uniform across donors. Serostatus for CMV was the only available immune exposure information.

This CDR3 is built from 15 residues. Germline-derived CDR1 and CDR2 are SGHRS and YFSETQ. J was trimmed by 2 bases and V by 4 bases; bases with no gene match: 8. Sequenced material: PBMCs. This chain links TRBV5-1 with TRBJ1-2; the match to TRBD1 covers 7 bases. This receptor was identified in a middle-aged man in good health and CMV-seropositive. The CDR3 region is CASSPTSTGNYGYTF. DNA of the CDR3: TGCGCCAGCAGCCCAACCTCGACAGGGAACTATGGCTACACCTTC.